This T cell receptor beta chain was sequenced for a study of memory CD4+ T cells and cytomegalovirus serostatus. Study results and limitations: Each of 60 to 80 CMV-associated TCRbeta sequences occurred in one to five individuals.

Single viable CD3+CD4+CD8-CD45RO+ cells were sorted as the memory CD4+ T cells. Serum IgG to CMV pp150, pp28, p38 and p52 defined serostatus. CD4+ T cells were isolated by positive magnetic selection. Clones were read by immunoSEQ multiplex PCR, and TCRdb kept only the in-frame ones, dropping some. The table shows 55,000 to 60,000 clones, with about 81% occurring only once. This CDR3 spans 13 amino acids. Per germline, CDR1 KGHSH and CDR2 LQKENI. As to this clone: Antigen specificity is unknown. An end of the junction does not agree with germline; a read error may underlie this. The sample carries other DNA sequences with the same CDR3.

The sequencing sample was made of memory CD4+ T cells from blood. This sequence was found in an adult in good health and CMV-seronegative. This chain uses TRBV18 with TRBJ1-4, with D unclear. In DNA form, the CDR3 reads TGTGCCAGCTCACCGGGCCTGAATGAAAAGCTGTTTTTT. Translated: CASSPGLNEKLFF.